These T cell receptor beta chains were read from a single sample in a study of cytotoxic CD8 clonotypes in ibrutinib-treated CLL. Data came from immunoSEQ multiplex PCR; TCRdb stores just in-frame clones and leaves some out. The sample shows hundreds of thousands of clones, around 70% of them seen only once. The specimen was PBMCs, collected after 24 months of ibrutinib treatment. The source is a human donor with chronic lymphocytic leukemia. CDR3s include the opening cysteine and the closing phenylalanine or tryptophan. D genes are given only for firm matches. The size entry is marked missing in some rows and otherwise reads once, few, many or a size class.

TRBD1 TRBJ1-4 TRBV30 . TGTGCCTGGAGTGTACTTGGGACAGGGGATGAAAAACTGTTTTTT CAWSVLGTGDEKLFF
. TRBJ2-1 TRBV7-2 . TGTGCCAGCAGCTCCCGGGACGTGATGTTCTTC CASSSRDVMFF
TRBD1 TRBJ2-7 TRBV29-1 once TGCAGCGTTGCTCGCCAGTTAGCAGGGGGCGACGAGCAGTACTTC CSVARQLAGGDEQYF
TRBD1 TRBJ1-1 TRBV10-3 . TGTGCCATCAGTGAGGTTTGGGTAGGGGGCGCTGAAGCTTTCTTT CAISEVWVGGAEAFF
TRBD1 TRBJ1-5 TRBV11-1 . TGTGCCAGCAGTCCCACAGGGGATCAGCCCCAGCATTTT CASSPTGDQPQHF
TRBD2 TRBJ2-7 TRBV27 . TGTGCCAGCAGGGGGAGTAGCGGGAGCTCTGGGGAGCAGTACTTC CASRGSSGSSGEQYF
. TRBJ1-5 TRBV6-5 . TGTGCCAGCAGTCAGATCAGCCCGGATCAGCCCCAGCATTTT CASSQISPDQPQHF
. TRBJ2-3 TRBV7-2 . TGTGCCAGCAGCCCGGGACCTTCGCCAATCAATACGCAGTATTTT CASSPGPSPINTQYF
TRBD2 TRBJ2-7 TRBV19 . TGTGCCAGTAGTAAACGGGGGGAGGGCCACTACGAGCAGTACTTC CASSKRGEGHYEQYF
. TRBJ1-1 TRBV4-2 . TGTGCCAGCAGCCAAGATGAAGCGGTAGGCGCCACTGAAGCTTTCTTT CASSQDEAVGATEAFF
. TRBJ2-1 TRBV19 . TGTGCCAGCGCCACAAGCCCAGTCTCCTACAATGAGCAGTTCTTC CASATSPVSYNEQFF
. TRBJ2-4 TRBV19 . TGTGCCAGTTCAGAGTTCTCTGGAGATGAGTTAATCGGCATTCAGTACTTC CASSEFSGDELIGIQYF
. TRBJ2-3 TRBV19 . TGTGCCACCAGCGACAGGACTGTTACGCAGTATTTT CATSDRTVTQYF
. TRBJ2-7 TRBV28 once TGTGCCAGCACCCCCCTATTGACAGGCCTCTCCTACGAGCAGTACTTC CASTPLLTGLSYEQYF
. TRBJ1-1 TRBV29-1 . TGCAGCGTTCCCGGGGGGGTCACTGAAGCTTTCTTT CSVPGGVTEAFF
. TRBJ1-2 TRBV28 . TGTGCCAGCAGTACCCAGCAGGGGCTCACACGGCCTTATGGCTACACCTTC CASSTQQGLTRPYGYTF
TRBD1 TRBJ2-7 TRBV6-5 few TGTGCCAGCAGTTACGGGACAGGGGTTGCCTACGAGCAGTACTTC CASSYGTGVAYEQYF
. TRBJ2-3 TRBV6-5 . TGTGCCAGCAGTTACCAGCGGGTCGGCACAGATACGCAGTATTTT CASSYQRVGTDTQYF
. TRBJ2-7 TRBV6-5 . TGTGCCAGCAGTCTGCGATCGCGCTACGAGCAGTACTTC CASSLRSRYEQYF
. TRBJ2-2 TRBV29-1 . TGCAGCGTTGACGGGAGCAGCGGTAACACCGGGGAGCTGTTTTTT CSVDGSSGNTGELFF
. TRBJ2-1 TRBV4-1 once TGCGCCAGCAGCCAAGAATTAGCCATGGGGGTTGGCGAGCAGTTCTTC CASSQELAMGVGEQFF
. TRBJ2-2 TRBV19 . TGTGCCAGCACCACGCCCTGGGGCACCGGGGAGCTGTTTTTT CASTTPWGTGELFF
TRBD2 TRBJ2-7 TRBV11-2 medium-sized TGTGCCAGCAGCCTCCTAGCGGGTAGCGAGCAGTACTTC CASSLLAGSEQYF
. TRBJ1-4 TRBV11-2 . TGTGCCAGCAGCTTTTCCTTTCGGGGGGAAAAACTGTTTTTT CASSFSFRGEKLFF
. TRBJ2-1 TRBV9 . TGTGCCAGCAGCCTCCCTAGAGATGAGCAGTTCTTC CASSLPRDEQFF
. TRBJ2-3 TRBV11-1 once TGTGCCAGCAGCTTAGCGCCCACAGGCTCCAGTGGGACAGATACGCAGTATTTT CASSLAPTGSSGTDTQYF
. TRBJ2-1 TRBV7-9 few TGTGCCAGCAGCTACGGGGATAGTTCCTACAATGAGCAGTTCTTC CASSYGDSSYNEQFF
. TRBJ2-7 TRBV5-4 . TGTGCCAGCAGCTCCGGACAGCCTAGCTCCTACGAGCAGTACTTC CASSSGQPSSYEQYF
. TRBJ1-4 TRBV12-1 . TGTGCCAGCAGCTTTTCGGGGCCATGCAGTAATGAAAAACTGTTTTTT CASSFSGPCSNEKLFF
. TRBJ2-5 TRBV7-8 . TGTGCCAGCAGCTTTGTGGAGCAAGGGACCCAGTACTTC CASSFVEQGTQYF
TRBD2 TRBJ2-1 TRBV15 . TGTGCCACCAGCGAGGGAGGATACGGGAGGGCCTACAATGAGCAGTTCTTC CATSEGGYGRAYNEQFF
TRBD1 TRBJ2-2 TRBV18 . TGTGCCAGCTCCCAAGAGGACAGGGGACTTGCCGGGGAGCTGTTTTTT CASSQEDRGLAGELFF
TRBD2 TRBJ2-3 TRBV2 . TGTGCCAGCCGCCCTAGCGGATACACAGATACGCAGTATTTT CASRPSGYTDTQYF
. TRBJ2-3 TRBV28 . TGTGCCAGCAGTTTATCCCCGGACATCACAGATACGCAGTATTTT CASSLSPDITDTQYF
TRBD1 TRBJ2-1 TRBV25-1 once TGTGCCAGCAGAGTACAGGGGGGCTCCTACAATGAGCAGTTCTTC CASRVQGGSYNEQFF